This T cell receptor (beta chain) was profiled in a study of CD8+ T cells in alopecia areata (dated by TCRdb to the late 2010s). Background for the entire study: Treated patients were enrolled in an open-label pilot trial of oral tofacitinib at 5 to 10 mg twice daily for moderate-to-severe alopecia areata. Patients received tofacitinib for 6 to 18 months and were then followed off drug for 6 months to check for delayed response and recurrence. To study T cell clonal expansion in alopecia areata, the researchers applied high-throughput TCRbeta sequencing to both the C3H/HeJ mouse model and human patients. On the human side, TCRbeta sequencing was run on scalp tissue and on sorted CD4+ and CD8+ peripheral blood T cells from healthy controls and from alopecia areata patients with either patchy or totalis/universalis disease. Biopsies were taken from tofacitinib-treated patients at baseline and again at 4 and 24 weeks into treatment, and several of those patients also had a later scalp biopsy. Scalp clonality was compared among normal scalp (n=4), patchy alopecia areata scalp (n=8), and alopecia totalis/universalis scalp (n=8). RNA was extracted with the PAXgene miRNA kit for fixed scalp, the miRNeasy kit for PBMCs, and the RNeasy kit for mouse skin. TCRbeta CDR3 regions were amplified by immunoSEQ multiplex PCR using 35 Vbeta forward and 13 Jbeta reverse primers. What the work shows at the level of the full study, not this receptor alone: Shared TCR sequences between patients were less evident than in mice, which may be partly attributable to HLA diversity in the patient population. Lesional scalp, especially in alopecia totalis/universalis, showed higher clonality and more expanded CD8+ clones than normal scalp, suggesting antigenic drive. Scalp TCR repertoire analysis is complicated because resident alphabeta T cells in normal human skin are also sequenced, whereas mouse skin is dominated by gammadelta T cells.

The method was the immunoSEQ multiplex PCR assay. For TCR sequencing, RNA was extracted from every sample and reverse transcribed into cDNA to serve as template. First-strand cDNA was synthesized using SuperScript III with a 2:1 mix of oligo-dT and random hexamers. A synthetic immune receptor repertoire was used to gauge amplification bias, and whatever bias remained was removed computationally. On the study's bioinformatics: Raw reads were preprocessed for error removal, and CDR3 was defined according to IMGT conventions as running from the conserved cysteine to phenylalanine. Clonality was computed by normalizing Shannon entropy by log2 of the number of productive unique TCRs and subtracting the result from 1. Scalp TCRbeta sequences were cross-referenced with sorted blood CD4 and CD8 repertoires so that the CD4 or CD8 identity of scalp clones could be inferred. The table was pulled from immuneACCESS by TCRdb, which kept in-frame rearrangements only. Such tables lose some clones; where checked, under half of the loss comes from unresolved V genes, and the rest has no known cause. V, J and clone size are taken as reported in that table, and D and trimming were inferred from the DNA itself. The sample contains approximately 63,000 clones, roughly 61% of them found a single time. The ten largest clones take up roughly 15% of the sample.

The time point label here, explained by the study, means: baseline before oral tofacitinib. From alopecia areata patients, peripheral blood was collected along with lesional scalp punch biopsies. PBMCs were separated by density centrifugation and stained for CD3, CD4 and CD8, after which CD4+ and CD8+ T cells were sorted on a FACSAria. Taken from cysteine to phenylalanine, the CDR3 has 16 residues. The only DNA kept is the CDR3, 48 bases in frame from the first base. The germline V gene encodes CDR1 ENHRY and CDR2 SYGVKD. Trimming takes 8 bases from V and 7 bases from J, and the germline ends sit 26 bases apart. About this clone: No cognate antigen has been identified for it. No much larger clone exists at a distance of one base, and base qualities are not known.

The source of this sequence is a human donor with alopecia areata. The input for sequencing was CD8+ T cells sorted from blood, taken at week 0. The chain is assembled from TRBV10-3 and TRBJ1-2; TRBD1 is a possible D gene, resting on 5 matching bases. This receptor has the CDR3 CAILSGPGITAGGYTF. The DNA sequence is given as TGTGCCATCCTTTCGGGACCAGGGATCACGGCGGGTGGCTACACCTTC.